This T cell receptor beta chain was captured in a study of blood T cell repertoires in COVID-19. J lost 6 bases, V lost 4 bases, and 5 bases had no gene match. CDR3 length: 14 residues. Germline values: CDR1 LGHDT, CDR2 YNNKEL (reference sequence). Here immunoSEQ multiplex PCR was the method, and the copy in TCRdb shows in-frame clones only, minus some. The data hold 300,000 to 350,000 clones, with roughly 89% observed a single time. The J gene is TRBJ1-2, the V gene TRBV3-1 (or the pseudogene TRBV3-2); 10 bases are a match to TRBD1. This TCR was sampled from a woman under 30 who had recovered from COVID-19. The sample comprised peripheral blood. CDR3: CASSRPTGGDGYTF. The CDR3 DNA follows: TGTGCCAGCAGCCGACCGACAGGGGGCGATGGCTACACCTTC.